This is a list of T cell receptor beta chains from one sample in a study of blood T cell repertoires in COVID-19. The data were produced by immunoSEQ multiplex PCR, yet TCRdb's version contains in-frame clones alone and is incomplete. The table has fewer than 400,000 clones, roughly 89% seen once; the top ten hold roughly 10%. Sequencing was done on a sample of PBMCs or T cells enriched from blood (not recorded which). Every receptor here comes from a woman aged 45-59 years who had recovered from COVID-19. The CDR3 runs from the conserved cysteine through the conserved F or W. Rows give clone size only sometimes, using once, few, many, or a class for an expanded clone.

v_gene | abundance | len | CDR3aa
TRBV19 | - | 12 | CASKNREETQYF
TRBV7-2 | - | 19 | CASSLPAGGFVATNEKLFF
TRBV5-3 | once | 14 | CAIPRGTSIYEQYF
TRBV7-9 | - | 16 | CASSSYREHGPGELFF
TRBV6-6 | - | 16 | CASRSPGLAGVETQYF
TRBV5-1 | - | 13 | CASSLERGYGYTF
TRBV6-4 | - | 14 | CASTTLSGSGELFF
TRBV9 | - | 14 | CASSGHNPNYGYTF
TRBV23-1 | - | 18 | CATTLVSFSYTEAGELFF
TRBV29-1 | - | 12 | CSVDGAGKGYTF
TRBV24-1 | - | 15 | CATSERTGTNYGYTF
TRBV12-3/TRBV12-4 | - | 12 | CASSPDQGEQYF
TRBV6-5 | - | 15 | CASSYSSAGVYEQYF
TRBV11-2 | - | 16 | CASSRFRPQGRETQYF
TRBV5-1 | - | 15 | CASSLRQGLNSPLHF
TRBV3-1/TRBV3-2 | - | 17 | CASSPFPGQGSSSPLHF
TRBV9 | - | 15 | CASSEGTGHQETQYF